This TCR beta chain was identified during a study of T cell repertoires in cytomegalovirus infection. The overall study: It was recently identified HLA-C-restricted and well-studied HLA-B-restricted CMV epitopes that the study used. Both CMV infection and a matching HLA type were indicated by public TCR beta signatures.

In TCRdb, the reads were re-called with MiXCR into one record per CDR3 protein. The sample lists 640,000 or so distinct CDR3 sequences, around a third occurring once. This CDR3 is built from 19 residues. Unmatched junction bases numbered 14, after V lost 1 base and J lost 6 bases. Per the germline V gene, CDR1 is SGHTA and CDR2 is FQGNSA. This clonotype appeared a few times. Antigen unknown. The chain combines TRBV7-2 with TRBJ2-3; TRBD2 agrees at 12 bases. The sequence was obtained from a human donor in good health (CMV status not recorded). Some clones in this sample may be carry-over from other donors' samples. The starting material was cultured PBMCs, obtained from culture after CMV antigen stimulation. The CDR3: CASSLGGGLAGMSIDTQYF. In nucleotides, the CDR3 is TGTGCCAGCAGCTTAGGAGGTGGACTAGCGGGAATGAGTATTGATACGCAGTATTTT.